Listed here are 9 T cell receptor beta chains from one sample, sequenced in a study of tumor-infiltrating lymphocytes in primary liver carcinoma. Total RNA (around 0.45 ug) served as template for TCR beta cDNA synthesis primed by a constant-region primer. Nested multiplex PCR, run for three rounds with slightly modified ARM-PCR, yielded TCR beta libraries. Rounds one and two of PCR, each of about 10 cycles, were primed with TRBV1-TRBV30 forward primers and a C-beta reverse primer. TCRdb passed the multiplex PCR reads through MiXCR, listing each CDR3 protein once. The sample includes 100,000 to 150,000 distinct CDR3 sequences, around 64% seen only once; the top ten take 8.4%. For each extraction, RNA and DNA were obtained together from 20-30 mg of unsorted bulk tissue. Material for sequencing was liver tumor tissue from sampling region 3. The sample's subset: tumor region T3, left-lateral pole. Receptor source: a woman aged 55-75 years with primary liver carcinoma and hepatitis B virus infection.

Note on this clonotype: At one end, the junction sequence differs from germline, possibly due to a read error. The chain has TRBV30 and TRBJ1-1; no clear D gene. The CDR3 is made up of 12 amino acids. Germline V gives CDR1 GTSNPN, CDR2 SVGIG (reference sequence). This CDR3 is CAWSVGNTEAFF. Here the CDR3 DNA reads TGTGCGTGGAGTGTAGGTAACACTGAAGCTTTCTTT.

To note about this clonotype: This may be a read error: a much more frequent sequence differs by one nucleotide. The chain uses TRBV14 and TRBJ2-3; weak D call: TRBD1 (6 bases). Germline V gene data show CDR1 as SGHDN and CDR2 as FVKESK. The CDR3 extends over 15 amino acids. The CDR3 reads CASGHRTDLADTQYF. The CDR3 nucleotides read TGTGCCAGCGGCCACAGGACAGATCTAGCAGATACGCAGTATTTT.

This clonotype came up a few times. A much larger clone is a single base away; this may be a read error. The chain carries TRBV29-1 and TRBJ2-7; a weak D match, TRBD2 (6 bases). This CDR3 comprises 13 residues. In germline, CDR1 is SQVTM, CDR2 ANQGSEA. With 5 bases removed from V and 6 bases from J, the gap between germline ends came to 17 bases. DNA of the CDR3: TGCAGCGTTACTCTTGGGGGGTTGGCCGAGCAGTACTTC. Translation gives CSVTLGGLAEQYF.

The genes are TRBV19 and TRBJ2-1; no clear D gene. CDR1 LNHDA and CDR2 SQIVND come from the germline V gene (reference sequence). The CDR3 loop spans 15 amino acids. Trimming cost V 4 bases and J 0 bases, with 10 bases left between them. This CDR3 reads CASSRSASSYNEQFF. The CDR3 DNA sequence: TGTGCCAGTAGTAGAAGCGCGAGCTCCTACAATGAGCAGTTCTTC.

As regards this clonotype: This may stem from a read error, because a much larger clone lies one nucleotide away. The gene calls are TRBV5-1 and TRBJ1-4, with 8 positions matching TRBD1. The V segment lost 4 bases and the J segment 14 bases; nucleotides outside the gene matches: 16. From germline, CDR1 is SGHRS and CDR2 YFSETQ. CDR3 size: 15 residues. The CDR3 DNA sequence: TGCGCCAGCAGCACCGGGACAGGAACAGGGGGAAATCTGTTTTTT. Translation gives CASSTGTGTGGNLFF.

Notes on this clonotype: An end of the junction differs from the germline gene, which may be a read error. The V and J genes are TRBV29-1 and TRBJ2-3; D is ambiguous. The CDR3 runs to 14 residues. Germline lookup yields CDR1 SQVTM and CDR2 ANQGSEA. The CDR3 sequence: CSVEGGKGIDTLYF. CDR3 nucleotide sequence: TGCAGCGTTGAAGGGGGTAAGGGCATAGATACGCTGTATTTT.

The J gene is TRBJ2-7, the V gene TRBV11-2; a possible D gene is TRBD2 (6 bases). Germline V gives CDR1 SGHAT, CDR2 FQNNGV. The CDR3 length is 14 residues. The CDR3 spells CAGNLIGSSYEQYF. The CDR3 region has the DNA TGTGCGGGCAACTTAATCGGGAGCTCCTACGAGCAGTACTTC.

The V and J genes are TRBV6-5 and TRBJ2-6; TRBD1 might be the D (6 bases). CDR1 is MNHEY, CDR2 SVGAGI, per germline. The CDR3 consists of 15 residues. V was cut by 4 bases and J by 19 bases, with 26 bases left in between. CDR3 in DNA: TGTGCCAGCAGTTCTCGGACAGCTGGGGCCAACGCCCTAACTTTC. Its protein product is CASSSRTAGANALTF.

This clonotype was detected only a few times. The CDR3 is CASISRSSGNTIYF. The CDR3 DNA reads as TGTGCCAGCATTTCGCGGAGCTCTGGAAACACCATATATTTT. The gene calls are TRBV28 and TRBJ1-3; D is unclear. Germline CDR1 is MDHEN and CDR2 is SYDVKM. The ends were cut back, 7 bases at V and 0 bases at J, with 10 bases in the middle. This CDR3 has 14 residues.